Presented here are 22 T cell receptor beta chains from one specimen sequenced in a study of T-cell memory formation after mild COVID-19. TCRdb re-called the 5' RACE reads with MiXCR, one entry per CDR3 protein. The table includes 530,000 or so distinct CDR3 sequences, 17% detected once. Sequenced: PBMCs or a T cell subset sorted from them (not recorded which). Receptors were obtained from an adult woman who had mild COVID-19 (a few samples of this study predate the infection). Cell type and time point are not known.

This clonotype came up a few times. The chain has TRBV7-2 and TRBJ2-3, with D uncertain. The length of the CDR3 is 15 residues. The V gene's germline CDR1 is SGHTA and CDR2 FQGNSA. Trimming took 2 bases from V and 3 from J, leaving 12 bases between them. The CDR3: CASSLSVGRTDTQYF. In DNA, the CDR3 is TGTGCCAGCAGCTTAAGCGTCGGACGGACAGATACGCAGTATTTT.

V gene TRBV12-3 or TRBV12-4 combines with J gene TRBJ1-1, with D tentatively TRBD1 (5 bases). The CDR3 extends over 13 amino acids. The ends were cut back, 8 bases at V and 4 bases at J, with 14 bases in the middle. CDR3 region: CASGLLGGTEAFF. CDR3 in DNA: TGTGCCAGCGGACTCCTTGGGGGCACTGAAGCTTTCTTT.

The chain has TRBV13 and TRBJ2-7; TRBD1 agrees at 10 bases. Germline CDR1 and CDR2: PRHDT and FYEKMQ (reference sequence). Unmatched junction bases numbered 10, after V lost 4 bases and J lost 7 bases. This CDR3 is 15 amino acids long. The CDR3 region is CASSYRTGGGVEQYF. Written as DNA, the CDR3 is TGTGCCAGCAGCTACCGGACAGGGGGGGGAGTGGAGCAGTACTTC.

The chain combines TRBV7-8 with TRBJ2-2, with D hard to call. The CDR3 covers 13 residues. Between the trimmed V and J ends, which lost 8 bases and 4 bases, there was a span of 11 bases. Germline values: CDR1 SGHVS, CDR2 FQNEAQ. This chain's CDR3 is CASAWGPTGELFF. The CDR3 DNA reads TGTGCCAGCGCCTGGGGTCCCACCGGGGAGCTGTTTTTT.

The J gene is TRBJ1-2, the V gene TRBV18; D remains unclear. This CDR3 region has 14 residues. V was cut by 3 bases and J by 1 base, with 9 bases left in between. Per the germline V gene, CDR1 is KGHSH and CDR2 is LQKENI. CDR3 sequence: CASSPRTDNYGYTF. CDR3 nucleotides: TGTGCCAGCTCACCCAGAACAGATAACTATGGCTACACCTTC.

The chain carries TRBV6-2 or TRBV6-3 and TRBJ1-5; D not certain. The V gene's germline CDR1 is MNHEY and CDR2 SVGEGT. Trimming took 0 bases from V and 1 from J, leaving 13 bases between them. The CDR3 is 17 amino acids. CDR3 sequence (DNA): TGTGCCAGCAGTTACTCGACTAGAACGCGAAGCAATCAGCCCCAGCATTTT. Translation: CASSYSTRTRSNQPQHF.

This chain joins TRBV20-1 and TRBJ2-7; D ambiguous. CDR1 is DFQATT, CDR2 SNEGSKA, per germline (reference sequence). The CDR3 is 12 amino acids. V lost 1 base to trimming and J lost 3 bases, with 7 bases between them. The CDR3 spells CSARVANYEQYF. The CDR3 DNA follows: TGCAGTGCTAGAGTGGCTAACTACGAGCAGTACTTC.

This clonotype was seen only a few times. V usage is TRBV2 and J usage is TRBJ2-1, with a possible D match to TRBD2 (7 bases). The V and J ends lost 3 bases and 7 bases respectively, with 19 bases between them. The CDR3 has 16 residues. Germline V lookup: CDR1 SNHLY, CDR2 FYNNEI. The CDR3, as DNA: TGTGCCAGCAGTGATGGGGGGGGCATTCCTAGGAATGAGCAGTTCTTC. Its protein is CASSDGGGIPRNEQFF. Full variable domain (rest looked up from reference TRBV2 and TRBJ2-1): EPEVTQTPSHQVTQMGQEVILRCVPISNHLYFYWYRQILGQKVEFLVSFYNNEISEKSEIFDDQFSVERPDGSNFTLKIRSTKLEDSAMYFCASSDGGGIPRNEQFFGPGTRLTVL.

The chain is built from TRBV5-6 and TRBJ2-7; 11 nucleotides align to TRBD2. Trimming at V came to 4 bases and at J to 3 bases, leaving 6 bases not matched to a gene. Per germline, CDR1 SGHDT and CDR2 YYEEEE. The CDR3 runs 15 residues. In nucleotides, the CDR3 is TGTGCCAGCAGCACTAGCGGGAGTGAGTTCTACGAGCAGTACTTC. Protein: CASSTSGSEFYEQYF.

The chain joins TRBV9 to TRBJ1-1; 9 bases are a match to TRBD1. This CDR3 has 16 residues. Germline values: CDR1 SGDLS, CDR2 YYNGEE. The V gene end was trimmed by 0 bases and the J gene end by 6 bases; junction bases not matched to a gene: 9. This CDR3 reads CASSVGVTGGFPEAFF. The CDR3, as DNA: TGTGCCAGCAGCGTAGGGGTGACAGGGGGTTTTCCTGAAGCTTTCTTT.

J is TRBJ2-5 and V is TRBV5-6; D may be TRBD1 or TRBD2 (5 bases each). This CDR3 has 14 amino acids. The V gene's germline CDR1 is SGHDT and CDR2 YYEEEE. Trimming took 5 bases from V and 5 from J, leaving 16 bases between them. CDR3 region: CASSRDLTGETQYF. In DNA, the CDR3 is TGTGCCAGCAGTCGGGACCTCACGGGGGAGACCCAGTACTTC.

V is TRBV3-1 and J is TRBJ2-5, with a tentative D call TRBD1 (7 bases). V was shortened by 4 bases and J by 0 bases, with 12 bases between the two germline ends. Germline CDR1 reads LGHDT; CDR2 reads YNNKEL (reference sequence). The CDR3 length is 15 residues. Here the CDR3 reads CASSPGGTDQETQYF. CDR3 DNA: TGTGCCAGCAGCCCCGGAGGGACAGACCAAGAGACCCAGTACTTC.

This clonotype came up a few times. The V gene is TRBV29-1, the J gene TRBJ2-7; 9 bases fit TRBD1. This CDR3 comprises 16 residues. CDR1 and CDR2 (germline): SQVTM, ANQGSEA. The J segment lost 4 bases and the V segment lost 5 bases, leaving 15 bases of the junction unmatched. The CDR3 DNA reads as TGCAGCGTTACCCTGACCGGGACAGGGACACAATACGAGCAGTACTTC. Translated: CSVTLTGTGTQYEQYF.

The chain combines TRBV19 with TRBJ1-4; TRBD1 matches 7 bases. There are 17 residues in the CDR3. The germline gives CDR1 LNHDA, CDR2 SQIVND (reference sequence). V dropped 4 bases and J dropped 8; count of bases not matched to a gene: 16. The CDR3 DNA reads as TGTGCCAGTAGTAGCATTCGGGACAGCCTAATTCAGGAAAAACTGTTTTTT. Translating it yields CASSSIRDSLIQEKLFF.

The V call is TRBV4-3, the J call TRBJ2-2; 7 bases line up with TRBD1. The CDR3 loop spans 16 amino acids. The V segment lost 0 bases and the J segment 4 bases; nucleotides outside the gene matches: 5. Germline CDR1 is LGHNA and CDR2 is YSLEER. This chain's CDR3 is CASSQDRGRGTGELFF. In DNA, the CDR3 is TGCGCCAGCAGCCAAGATAGGGGGCGTGGCACCGGGGAGCTGTTTTTT.

There are a few counts of this clonotype. The chain recombines TRBV12-3 or TRBV12-4 with TRBJ2-1; TRBD2 might be the D (5 bases). This CDR3 has 15 amino acids. The V end lost 5 bases, the J end lost 7 bases, and 18 bases lay between the germline ends. The CDR3, as DNA: TGTGCCAGCAGTCCCGAGACTACCTCGGCGAATGAGCAGTTCTTC. Its translation is CASSPETTSANEQFF.

J is TRBJ2-1 and V is TRBV7-2; the match to TRBD1 covers 10 bases. The J segment lost 6 bases and the V segment lost 3 bases, leaving 5 bases of the junction unmatched. CDR1 is SGHTA and CDR2 is FQGNSA in the germline V gene. The CDR3 has 15 amino acids. In DNA form, the CDR3 reads TGTGCCAGCAGCTTCCGGGACAGGGGCATCAATGAGCAGTTCTTC. It codes for CASSFRDRGINEQFF.

CDR3 in DNA: TGTGCCAGCAGCGCCAGGGACAGCTGGAGTTCACCCCTCCACTTT. Translating it yields CASSARDSWSSPLHF. The chain employs TRBV6-2 or TRBV6-3 and TRBJ1-6; TRBD1 aligns across 7 bases. Germline loops: CDR1 MNHEY, CDR2 SVGEGT. CDR3 size: 15 residues. V was pared by 6 bases and J by 9 bases, with 11 bases of the junction left unmatched.

This clonotype was seen repeatedly, ten times or more. This rearrangement joins TRBV24-1 to TRBJ2-5; D unresolved. Germline values: CDR1 KGHDR, CDR2 SFDVKD. Trimming took off 3 bases at V and 5 bases at J, with 18 bases between the two ends. This CDR3 is built from 16 residues. CDR3 DNA sequence: TGTGCCACCAGTGATATTGCCCCAGACGGTGCCGAGACCCAGTACTTC. It translates to CATSDIAPDGAETQYF.

The chain combines TRBV9 with TRBJ2-5, with 9 bases that match TRBD1. The CDR3 sequence is 13 residues long. The junction had 7 bases not matched to a gene; V was cut back by 4 bases and J by 9 bases. The germline gives CDR1 SGDLS, CDR2 YYNGEE. The CDR3 DNA is TGTGCCAGCAGCCGACAGGGGGAAGGGGCCCAGTACTTC. The encoded protein is CASSRQGEGAQYF.

This rearrangement joins TRBV18 to TRBJ1-2; D remains ambiguous. CDR1 is KGHSH, CDR2 LQKENI, per germline. This CDR3 region has 15 residues. V lost 3 bases and J 0 bases, leaving 11 bases between the germline ends. The CDR3 nucleotides are TGTGCCAGCTCACCGGGATTTCCCACTAACTATGGCTACACCTTC. This codes for CASSPGFPTNYGYTF.

This clonotype has just a few counts. The chain employs TRBV5-6 and TRBJ1-1; no clear D. The CDR3 runs 19 residues. The germline V gene has CDR1 SGHDT and CDR2 YYEEEE. Trimming shortened V by 3 bases and J by 1 base, and 25 bases separated the two germline ends. The CDR3 nucleotides read TGTGCCAGCAGCTCGCTCGGTCCCGAATCTTATAAATGGAACACTGAAGCTTTCTTT. Its protein is CASSSLGPESYKWNTEAFF.